The clone carrying this T cell receptor (beta chain) was seen at least ten times. Possible read error: a much larger clone is one base away. Germline loops: CDR1 LNHDA, CDR2 SQIVND (reference sequence). The CDR3 loop spans 14 amino acids. The data were obtained in a study of tumor-infiltrating lymphocytes in oesophageal squamous cell carcinoma. MiXCR, run by TCRdb on the PCR reads, gives a single entry per CDR3 protein. The sample has roughly 21,000 distinct CDR3 sequences, approximately 38% seen once. Specimen: esophageal tumor tissue. This receptor was identified in a male donor with esophageal squamous cell carcinoma. The chain uses TRBV19 and TRBJ2-1; D gene uncertain. TRBJ2-7 matches the DNA end more closely, so the J call is doubtful. The CDR3 DNA reads TGTGCCAGTAGTATACTGGGCTCCTACAATGAGCAGTACTTC. It encodes CASSILGSYNEQYF.